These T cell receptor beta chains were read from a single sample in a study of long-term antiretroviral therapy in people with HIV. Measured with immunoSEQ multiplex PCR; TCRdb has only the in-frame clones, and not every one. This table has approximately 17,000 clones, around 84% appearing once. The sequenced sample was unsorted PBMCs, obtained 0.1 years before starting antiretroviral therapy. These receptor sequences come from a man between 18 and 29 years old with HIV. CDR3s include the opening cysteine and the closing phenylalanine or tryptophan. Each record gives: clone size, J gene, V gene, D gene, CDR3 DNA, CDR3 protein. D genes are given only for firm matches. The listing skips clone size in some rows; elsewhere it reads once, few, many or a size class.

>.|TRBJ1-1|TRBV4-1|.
TGCGCCAGCAGCCAAGAGACAGGAATGAACACTGAAGCTTTCTTT
CASSQETGMNTEAFF
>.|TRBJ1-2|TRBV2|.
TGTGCCAGCAGTGAAAGTTGGGAGCAATCTCCTAACTATGGCTGCACCTTC
CASSESWEQSPNYGCTF
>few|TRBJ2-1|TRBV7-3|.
TGTGCCAGCAGCCCATCTTTGGGTGAGCAGTTCTTC
CASSPSLGEQFF
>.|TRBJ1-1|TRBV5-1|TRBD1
TGCGCCAGCAGAGACAGGGAGCTGAACACTGAAGCTTTCTTT
CASRDRELNTEAFF
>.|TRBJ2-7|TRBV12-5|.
TGTGCTAGTCCCGATTCCTTCCGTGCGGATTCCTACGAGCAGTACTTC
CASPDSFRADSYEQYF
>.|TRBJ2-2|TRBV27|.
TGTGCCAGCAGCCGTGCATCCGGGGAGCTGTTTTTT
CASSRASGELFF
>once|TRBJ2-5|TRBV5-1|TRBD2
TGCGCCAGCAGCCAAATAGCGGGAGGGAGTGTGGAGACCCAGTACTTC
CASSQIAGGSVETQYF
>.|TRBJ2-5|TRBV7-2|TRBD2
TGTGCCAGCAGCCCTAGCCTGCGGGAGAGGAGGACCCAGTACTTC
CASSPSLRERRTQYF
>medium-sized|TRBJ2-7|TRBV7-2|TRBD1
TGTGCCAGCAGCTTAACGCCCGGGACAGAAACTCCTATAGGCTACGAGCAGTACTTC
CASSLTPGTETPIGYEQYF
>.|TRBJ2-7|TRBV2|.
TGTGCCAGCAGTGAATACCTTCGCGAGCAGTACTTC
CASSEYLREQYF